Below, 15 T cell receptor beta chains from the same sample are listed, as sequenced in a study of spatial heterogeneity in lung cancer. One entry per CDR3 protein, called by TCRdb with MiXCR from the 5' RACE reads. The table includes roughly 79,000 distinct CDR3 sequences, roughly 12% detected once. Time point denoted: sample taken at primary tumor resection. Sequencing covered unsorted whole RNA taken from tumor, nontumor lung or frozen PBMC. The specimen comprised PBMCs, sampled at surgery. These receptors all come from a male donor with early-stage non-small cell lung cancer.

The chain couples TRBV29-1 to TRBJ2-7; TRBD1 matches at 7 bases. Germline-derived CDR1 and CDR2 are SQVTM and ANQGSEA. V dropped 1 base and J dropped 4; count of bases not matched to a gene: 13. This CDR3 is 16 amino acids long. This CDR3 reads CSVEAIRDRGEYEQYF. CDR3 coding DNA: TGCAGCGTTGAAGCTATCCGGGACAGAGGGGAGTACGAGCAGTACTTC.

This clonotype was counted only a few times. V usage is TRBV5-4 and J usage is TRBJ1-1; D might be TRBD1 (5 bases). CDR1 is SGHNT and CDR2 is YYREEE in the germline V gene (reference sequence). This CDR3 is 13 amino acids long. V dropped 8 bases and J dropped 2 bases, with 13 bases sitting between them. The CDR3 loop reads CASRGGFNTEAFF. DNA for the CDR3: TGTGCCAGTCGGGGGGGTTTCAACACTGAAGCTTTCTTT.

The chain carries TRBV20-1 and TRBJ1-2; TRBD1 matches 7 bases. Germline CDR1 and CDR2: DFQATT and SNEGSKA (reference sequence). This CDR3 has 12 residues. V dropped 4 bases and J dropped 6; count of bases not matched to a gene: 5. The CDR3 coding sequence is TGCAGTGCTATTGACAGGGACCATGGCTACACCTTC. Translated: CSAIDRDHGYTF.

This clonotype was counted at least ten times. The J gene is TRBJ1-4, the V gene TRBV5-1; 7 bases are a match to TRBD1. V dropped 3 bases and J dropped 4; count of bases not matched to a gene: 6. In germline, CDR1 is SGHRS, CDR2 YFSETQ. The CDR3 consists of 15 residues. The CDR3 DNA sequence: TGCGCCAGCAGCTCGGAGGGGGCGAGTAATGAAAAACTGTTTTTT. Encoded protein: CASSSEGASNEKLFF.

This clonotype was observed a few times. This chain joins TRBV20-1 and TRBJ2-1, with TRBD2 matching over 8 bases. The junction had 3 bases not matched to a gene; V was cut back by 3 bases and J by 8 bases. Germline V lookup: CDR1 DFQATT, CDR2 SNEGSKA (reference sequence). The CDR3 loop spans 12 amino acids. The CDR3, as DNA: TGCAGTGCTAGTATTAGCGGGGATGAGCAGTTCTTC. Residues: CSASISGDEQFF.

The table lists this clonotype with many counts. This chain links TRBV29-1 with TRBJ1-1, with D tentatively TRBD1 (5 bases). V lost 3 bases and J 2 bases, leaving 7 bases between the germline ends. Per the germline V gene, CDR1 is SQVTM and CDR2 is ANQGSEA. The CDR3 has 12 amino acids. The chain's CDR3 is CSVDQGNTEAFF. CDR3 nucleotides: TGCAGCGTTGACCAGGGTAACACTGAAGCTTTCTTT.

This clonotype showed up many times. The J gene is TRBJ1-1, the V gene TRBV6-5, with D possibly matching TRBD1 (5 bases). CDR1 is MNHEY and CDR2 is SVGAGI in the germline V gene. The CDR3 has 14 residues. The ends were cut back, 5 bases at V and 3 bases at J, with 13 bases in the middle. The CDR3 nucleotides read TGTGCCAGCAGTCGAGGGGCAGGAGACACTGAAGCTTTCTTT. Translating it yields CASSRGAGDTEAFF.

This clonotype has only a few counts. The rearrangement links TRBV12-3 or TRBV12-4 to TRBJ1-5, with a tentative D call TRBD1 (5 bases). This CDR3 has 15 residues. V was pared by 7 bases and J by 0 bases, with 13 bases between. CDR3 loop: CASNRAGHSNQPQHF. The CDR3 coding sequence is TGTGCCAGCAATCGGGCTGGACATAGCAATCAGCCCCAGCATTTT.

This clonotype came up a few times. The chain joins TRBV6-5 to TRBJ1-5, with 8 positions matching TRBD1. In germline, CDR1 is MNHEY, CDR2 SVGAGI. The CDR3 has 13 amino acids. V trimming: 4 bases; J trimming: 11 bases; junction bases outside the gene matches: 7. The CDR3 here is CASSSGQGGSQHF. CDR3 DNA sequence: TGTGCCAGCAGTTCCGGACAGGGAGGGTCCCAGCATTTT.

This clonotype turned up a few times. The chain has TRBV25-1 and TRBJ2-2; TRBD2 matches at 7 bases. CDR1 is MGHDK, CDR2 SYGVNS, per germline. V shed 8 bases, J shed 1 base, and the junction held 1 base outside the gene matches. CDR3 length: 13 residues. CDR3 amino acids: CASWGGNTGELFF. The CDR3 coding sequence is TGTGCCAGCTGGGGGGGGAACACCGGGGAGCTGTTTTTT.

This clonotype was recorded many times. The chain has TRBV10-3 and TRBJ1-5; unclear D gene. The V and J ends lost 3 bases and 4 bases respectively, with 4 bases between them. The CDR3 spans 12 residues. The germline gives CDR1 ENHRY, CDR2 SYGVKD. Here the CDR3 DNA reads TGTGCCATCAGTGATGGAAATCAGCCCCAGCATTTT. Protein sequence: CAISDGNQPQHF.

This chain joins TRBV30 and TRBJ2-3; D unclear. V lost 4 bases and J 0 bases, leaving 8 bases between the germline ends. The CDR3 runs to 13 residues. The V gene's germline CDR1 is GTSNPN and CDR2 SVGIG (reference sequence). The CDR3 region is CAWIRSSTDTQYF. CDR3 DNA: TGTGCCTGGATCAGGTCTAGCACAGATACGCAGTATTTT. The full variable domain, completed using reference TRBV30 and TRBJ2-3, is SQTIHQWPATLVQPVGSPLSLECTVEGTSNPNLYWYRQAAGRGLQLLFYSVGIGQISSEVPQNLSASRPQDRQFILSSKKLLLSDSGFYLCAWIRSSTDTQYFGPGTRLTVL.

In this sample, this clonotype turned up a few times. This chain connects TRBV2 to TRBJ2-3; the D gene is possibly TRBD2 (5 bases). Trimming took 6 bases from V and 1 from J, leaving 11 bases between them. CDR3 length: 14 amino acids. CDR1 SNHLY and CDR2 FYNNEI come from the germline V gene. CDR3 loop: CASSGAVGTDTQYF. In DNA, the CDR3 is TGTGCCAGCAGCGGAGCGGTGGGCACAGATACGCAGTATTTT.

This clonotype was observed a few times. This chain uses TRBV7-9 with TRBJ2-7, with D perhaps matching TRBD1 (6 bases). With 1 base removed from V and 2 bases from J, the gap between germline ends came to 15 bases. The CDR3 is made up of 16 amino acids. Germline lookup yields CDR1 SEHNR and CDR2 FQNEAQ (reference sequence). CDR3 sequence (DNA): TGTGCCAGCAGCTTAGAACCCCCAAAGGGGGCCTACGAGCAGTACTTC. Translation: CASSLEPPKGAYEQYF.

This clonotype was seen a few times. The gene calls are TRBV5-1 and TRBJ1-3; 11 bases are shared with TRBD1. From germline, CDR1 is SGHRS and CDR2 YFSETQ. The CDR3 loop spans 16 amino acids. J gave up 5 bases and V 4 bases, and 8 bases lay outside the gene matches. The CDR3 is CASSPEGQGARNTIYF. The CDR3 region has the DNA TGCGCCAGCAGCCCGGAAGGACAGGGGGCGAGAAACACCATATATTTT.